Shown below are 10 T cell receptor beta chains from a single sample sequenced in a study of T cell repertoires in cytomegalovirus infection. Via MiXCR, TCRdb re-called the reads, giving one row per CDR3 protein. This sample carries roughly 600,000 distinct CDR3 sequences, roughly a quarter of them seen once, and the ten largest clones take 6.5% to 10%. Material for sequencing was CD8+ T cells from PBMCs. Receptor source: a human donor in good health (CMV status not recorded). Some clones in this sample may be carry-over from other donors' samples.

A few counts support this clonotype. The chain employs TRBV10-2 and TRBJ2-5; either TRBD1 or TRBD2 may supply D (5 bases each). The V end lost 1 base, the J end lost 5 bases, and 5 bases lay between the germline ends. Germline CDR1 WSHSY, CDR2 SAAADI. This CDR3 is 12 amino acids long. CDR3 in DNA: TGCGCCAGCAGTGAGTGGGGGGAGACCCAGTACTTC. Protein product: CASSEWGETQYF.

This clonotype was detected many times. At one end, the junction sequence differs from germline, possibly due to a read error. The genes are TRBV7-7 and TRBJ2-2, with a tentative D call TRBD2 (5 bases). The CDR3 extends over 16 amino acids. Germline CDR1 is SSHAT and CDR2 is FNYEAQ (reference sequence). For the CDR3, the DNA is TGTGCTAGCAGCTTAGAGGTGGCGGGGAACACCGGGGAGCTGTTTTTT. Residues: CASSLEVAGNTGELFF. Complete variable domain (other parts from reference TRBV7-7 and TRBJ2-2): GAGVSQSPRYKVTKRGQDVTLRCDPISSHATLYWYQQALGQGPEFLTYFNYEAQPDKSGLPSDRFSAERPEGSISTLTIQRTEQRDSAMYRCASSLEVAGNTGELFFGEGSRLTVL.

The chain combines TRBV20-1 with TRBJ1-5, with no clear D. V lost 2 bases, J lost 2 bases, and 13 bases lay in between. This CDR3 contains 15 residues. From germline, CDR1 is DFQATT and CDR2 SNEGSKA (reference sequence). In DNA form, the CDR3 reads TGCAGTGCTAGAAGGACTCCTGCGGGCAATCAGCCCCAGCATTTT. It encodes CSARRTPAGNQPQHF.

The chain joins TRBV12-3 or TRBV12-4 to TRBJ2-2; D is uncertain. The CDR3 contains 12 residues. Deletions cut 6 bases from V and 7 bases from J, with 9 bases between. The CDR3 DNA reads TGTGCCAGCAGACTACAGAACGGGGAGCTGTTTTTT. Its translation is CASRLQNGELFF.

This clonotype was seen a few times. The chain joins TRBV28 to TRBJ1-1; D not certain. V gave up 2 bases and J gave up 0 bases, with 13 bases separating them. The CDR3 runs to 16 residues. The germline V gene has CDR1 MDHEN and CDR2 SYDVKM. In DNA form, the CDR3 reads TGTGCCAGCAGTTTAGTTCCCGGGCCGGTGAACACTGAAGCTTTCTTT. Translating it yields CASSLVPGPVNTEAFF.

The rearrangement links TRBV10-2 to TRBJ2-7; 8 bases fit TRBD1. Germline-derived CDR1 and CDR2 are WSHSY and SAAADI. Germline trimming cut 4 bases from V and 6 bases from J; bases unmatched to any gene: 2. This CDR3 is 12 amino acids long. CDR3 coding DNA: TGCGCCAGCAGTGCGGACAGGGTCGAGCAGTACGTC. Protein: CASSADRVEQYV.

This clonotype was seen at least ten times. The chain has TRBV7-9 and TRBJ1-1, with a weak D call TRBD1 (6 bases). Trimming removed 7 bases at V and 3 bases at J, with 24 bases between. CDR1 and CDR2 (germline): SEHNR, FQNEAQ (reference sequence). The CDR3 runs to 17 residues. Written as DNA, the CDR3 is TGTGCCAGCAACTCACTTTTCCAGGGACACCCTTACACTGAAGCTTTCTTT. Its protein is CASNSLFQGHPYTEAFF.

Here the CDR3 DNA reads TGTGCCAGCAGTTCCTCCCGACTAGCCCTTTCCTACAATGAGCAGTTCTTC. Protein product: CASSSSRLALSYNEQFF. V is TRBV28 and J is TRBJ2-1; 7 positions match TRBD2. V shed 4 bases, J shed 1 base, and the junction held 10 bases outside the gene matches. Per germline, CDR1 MDHEN and CDR2 SYDVKM. This CDR3 has 17 amino acids.

The DNA for the CDR3 is TGTGCCAGCCAGGGGTTCAATCAGCCCCAGCATTTT. This sequence encodes CASQGFNQPQHF. This chain joins TRBV6-1 and TRBJ1-5; maybe TRBD1 (6 bases). The germline gives CDR1 MNHNS, CDR2 SASEGT. This CDR3 is built from 12 residues. Trimming shortened V by 8 bases and J by 3 bases, and 8 bases separated the two germline ends.

About this clonotype itself: A read error may be the cause here, since a much bigger clone is one base away. The chain carries TRBV7-9 and TRBJ2-7, with a possible D match to TRBD1 (6 bases). Trimming pared 5 bases from V and 3 bases from J, leaving 17 bases between. The CDR3 runs 15 residues. Germline V gene lookup returns CDR1 SEHNR and CDR2 FQNEAQ (reference sequence). The CDR3 DNA is TGTGCCAGCAGCGTAGAGAGTAGGGGGAGCTACGAGCAGTACGTC. It codes for CASSVESRGSYEQYV.